This is a list of T cell receptor beta chains from one sample in a study of blood T cell repertoires in COVID-19. Repertoires were generated with immunoSEQ multiplex PCR, while TCRdb's copy carries only in-frame clones and drops some. The sample consists of approximately 99,000 clones, approximately 86% of them appearing once. Sequencing used peripheral blood. These receptors came from a woman aged 60-75 years in a cohort sampled during active or convalescent COVID-19. CDR3s include the opening cysteine and the closing phenylalanine or tryptophan. A D gene is named only where the DNA matches it firmly. Only part of the rows carry a size: once, few, many, or a class if the clone is expanded.

clone_size,d_call,j_call,v_call,cdr3_nt,cdr3_aa
NA,NA,TRBJ2-1,TRBV21-1,TGTGCCAGCAGCAAGGGGGAGGGGCAGTTCTTC,CASSKGEGQFF
NA,TRBD1,TRBJ1-3,TRBV7-3,TGTGCCAGCAGCCCCGCGCCAGGGGGGATTGGAAACACCATATATTTT,CASSPAPGGIGNTIYF
NA,TRBD2,TRBJ2-5,TRBV11-2,TGTGCCAGCAGCTCACCTAGCGGGGGGGCCGGAGAGACCCAGTACTTC,CASSSPSGGAGETQYF
NA,NA,TRBJ2-1,TRBV7-9,TGTGCCAGCAGCCCCCGCCCGGGCGGGCTTACCTACAATGAGCAGTTCTTC,CASSPRPGGLTYNEQFF
NA,TRBD2,TRBJ2-5,TRBV6-4,TGTGCCAGCAGTGAATCTGCGGGAGGGATTCGAGAGACCCAGTACTTC,CASSESAGGIRETQYF
NA,NA,TRBJ2-4,TRBV3-1/TRBV3-2,TGTGCCAGCAGCCAAGGTGGAGGGCCTGGAAAAAACATTCAGTACTTC,CASSQGGGPGKNIQYF
NA,NA,TRBJ2-7,TRBV12-3/TRBV12-4,TGTGCCAGCAGTTTGCACAGCTCCTACGAGCAGTACTTC,CASSLHSSYEQYF
NA,NA,TRBJ2-1,TRBV11-3,TGTGCCAGCAGCCGCCCTGGCTTCTACAATGAGCAGTTCTTC,CASSRPGFYNEQFF
NA,TRBD1,TRBJ2-1,TRBV19,TGTGCCTCCAGGGGGCAGGGGATTTTTAGCAATGAGCAGTTCTTC,CASRGQGIFSNEQFF
NA,NA,TRBJ1-2,TRBV5-6,TGTGCCAGCAGCCAAGCGGGAGGCTACACCTTC,CASSQAGGYTF
few,NA,TRBJ1-1,TRBV12-3/TRBV12-4,TGTGCCAGCAGCTTGAGGAGGACTGAAGCTTTCTTT,CASSLRRTEAFF
once,TRBD1,TRBJ2-7,TRBV5-1,TGCGCCAGCAGCTTCGAAAGGGACAGGGGGTACGAGCAGTACTTC,CASSFERDRGYEQYF
once,TRBD1,TRBJ1-1,TRBV4-2,TGTGCCAGCAGCCCGGACAGGAGCAGCATGAACACTGAAGCTTTCTTT,CASSPDRSSMNTEAFF
NA,NA,TRBJ1-5,TRBV6-5,TGTGCCAGCAGGCTGGACGGGGGGCCTAATCAGCCCCAGCATTTT,CASRLDGGPNQPQHF
NA,NA,TRBJ2-3,TRBV30,TGTGCCTGTACCAGCGATCGGGCAGATACGCAGTATTTT,CACTSDRADTQYF
NA,NA,TRBJ2-5,TRBV7-2,TGTGCCAGCAGCTTAGTATGGGGGGGGGCCCAAGAGACCCAGTACTTC,CASSLVWGGAQETQYF
few,NA,TRBJ1-4,TRBV5-1,TGCGCCAGCAGCTTGGCCGGGGGGGCAACTAATGAAAAACTGTTTTTT,CASSLAGGATNEKLFF
NA,TRBD2,TRBJ2-2,TRBV10-3,TGTGCCACCGCTTCTAGCGGGGGGGATACCGGGGAGCTGTTTTTT,CATASSGGDTGELFF
NA,NA,TRBJ2-2,TRBV7-9,TGTGCCAGCAGTTTAGTCTCCGGGGGTCCGAACACCGGGGAGCTGTTTTTT,CASSLVSGGPNTGELFF
NA,NA,TRBJ2-5,TRBV6-5,TGTGCCAGCAGTTACTCGCTAGTCCAGGAGACCCAGTACTTC,CASSYSLVQETQYF
NA,NA,TRBJ1-2,TRBV18,TGTGCCAGCTCACCGGGCGAACAGGGCTTCTATGGCTACACCTTC,CASSPGEQGFYGYTF
NA,NA,TRBJ1-1,TRBV27,TGTGCCAGCAGTTTTGAACACACCGCTGAAGCTTTCTTT,CASSFEHTAEAFF
NA,NA,TRBJ2-5,TRBV5-1,TGCGCCAGCAGCTTGAATACAGAATCGTACCAAGAGACCCAGTACTTC,CASSLNTESYQETQYF
few,TRBD2,TRBJ2-3,TRBV24-1,TGTGCCACCAGTGACCCTTTTAGCGGGAGGGGGTCAGATACGCAGTATTTT,CATSDPFSGRGSDTQYF
few,NA,TRBJ1-2,TRBV12-3/TRBV12-4,TGTGCCAGCAGACCGGGAGCGCACTATGGCTACACCTTC,CASRPGAHYGYTF
NA,TRBD1,TRBJ1-2,TRBV27,TGTGCCAGCAGTCCTTCGACAGGGTCTTCTTATAACTATGGCTACACCTTC,CASSPSTGSSYNYGYTF
NA,TRBD2,TRBJ2-7,TRBV5-4,TGTGCCAGCAGATCTAGCGGGGGAGGTTGGGACGAGCAGTACTTC,CASRSSGGGWDEQYF
NA,TRBD2,TRBJ2-3,TRBV2,TGTGCCAGCGGAAGACTAGCGGGGGACGCGGGTACGCAGTATTTT,CASGRLAGDAGTQYF
NA,TRBD2,TRBJ2-3,TRBV28,TGTGCCGGAGGCCATAGCGGGACCACAGATACGCAGTATTTT,CAGGHSGTTDTQYF
NA,TRBD1,TRBJ1-2,TRBV18,TGTGCCAGCTCACAGGGGGCAGGGAGTGGCTACACCTTC,CASSQGAGSGYTF